The T cell receptor beta chain under discussion was sequenced for a study of blood T cells in healthy people across ages. PCR was performed a second time for roughly 7 to 11 cycles using a sample-barcoded 5' primer and a J-beta primer mix. TCRdb itself ran the 5' RACE reads through MiXCR, one entry per CDR3 protein. Of hundreds of thousands of distinct CDR3 sequences listed, roughly 21% are singletons. Germline values: CDR1 DFQATT, CDR2 SNEGSKA (reference sequence). The CDR3 spans 14 residues. V lost 1 base and J 0 bases, leaving 9 bases between the germline ends. The receptor comes from a man in his 70s in good health. The chain uses TRBV20-1 and TRBJ2-5; D unclear. The sequenced sample consisted of blood. For the CDR3, the DNA is TGCAGTGCTAGAGGGAATAGATACCAAGAGACCCAGTACTTC. This sequence encodes CSARGNRYQETQYF.